This T cell receptor (beta chain) was captured in a study of sequential checkpoint blockade in melanoma (dated by TCRdb to between 2019 and 2020). Broadly, across the study: In a 1:1 randomization, patients received either first-line nivolumab then ipilimumab (arm A) or ipilimumab then nivolumab (arm B). Maintenance nivolumab came after both trial sequences.

What the research found in general, with its limitations: The response-prediction model combining TCR metrics and mutation burden needs validation in larger, independent patient cohorts.

Deletion took 4 bases off V and 4 bases off J, with a span of 12 bases between the germline ends. The CDR3, from cysteine to phenylalanine, totals 14 residues. Only CDR3 DNA is held: 42 bases, read in frame from base 1. Sequences SGHTS (CDR1) and YDEGEE (CDR2) are obtained from the germline V gene. For this clone: The antigen it binds to is not known. No base qualities exist here, and no much larger clone lies one base off it.

Interpreted using the paper, the treatment or condition label stands for: randomized to nivolumab then ipilimumab (arm A) or the reverse (arm B). None of the trial patients had been given prior DNA-damaging chemotherapy. Live CD3+CD8+ cells negative for CD19 and CD56 were sorted from thawed PBMCs on a FACS Aria II flow cytometer. Samples came from patients with melanoma in CheckMate 064, a randomized, open-label phase II trial of sequential checkpoint blockade. Peripheral blood mononuclear cells were collected by leukapheresis, purified using Ficoll-Paque, and frozen in human serum containing roughly 10% DMSO. Immediately after sorting, the purity of sorted blood CD3+CD8+ cells was verified to be >95%, after which DNA was extracted. TCRbeta CDR3 regions were immunosequenced from genomic DNA with the immunoSEQ Assay. Before high-throughput sequencing, genomic DNA was amplified using bias-controlled multiplex PCR. Processing in the source paper ran as follows. To quantify the absolute abundance of each unique TCRbeta CDR3 region, the sequences were collapsed and filtered. Clonality, defined as 1 minus Pielou's evenness, was calculated using only productive rearrangements. A previously published method was used to identify clones with significantly greater frequencies in on-treatment samples than in baseline samples. TCRdb re-hosts the immuneACCESS table, in-frame sequences only. Its copies lack some clones; in the studies checked, an unresolved V gene accounts for under half of them, and the cause for the rest is not known. V and J calls and clone size follow that table, whereas D and trimming were derived from the DNA. In this sample the table shows 10,000 to 15,000 clones, 70% to 85% of which occur a single time. The leading ten clones occupy less than 60% of the sample.

Here the chain combines TRBV5-8 and TRBJ1-3; TRBD1 is a weak D gene call, 5 bases matching. The specimen comprised CD8+ T cells sorted from blood (inferred from file names), sampled from a patient given nivolumab and ipilimumab in sequence. The sequence derives from a human donor with melanoma. For the CDR3, the sequence is CASSLTDRGNTIYF. The DNA reads TGTGCCAGCAGCCTGACAGATAGGGGAAACACCATATATTTT.